A single sample gave rise to the 20 T cell receptor beta chains below, sequenced in a study of T cells after yellow fever vaccination. TCRdb processed the 5' RACE reads anew with MiXCR; each CDR3 protein has one entry. The sample has about 580,000 distinct CDR3 sequences, around a sixth seen once. Sequenced material: PBMCs, taken about 5 days after the first yellow fever vaccination. These receptors all come from a man in his late teens or twenties who received the YFV17D yellow fever vaccine.

This clonotype was seen more than once but under ten times. This chain connects TRBV11-2 to TRBJ2-1; 11 positions match TRBD2. Germline values: CDR1 SGHAT, CDR2 FQNNGV. V was pared by 0 bases and J by 6 bases, with 22 bases of the junction left unmatched. The CDR3 extends over 22 amino acids. CDR3 loop: CASSLDGLGYPTPGLAVNEQFF. The CDR3 DNA sequence: TGTGCCAGCAGCTTAGATGGGCTCGGGTATCCTACACCGGGACTAGCGGTCAATGAGCAGTTCTTC.

This clonotype was found many times. This chain uses TRBV5-1 with TRBJ2-2, with D uncertain. The germline V gene has CDR1 SGHRS and CDR2 YFSETQ. This CDR3 comprises 12 residues. V lost 4 bases to trimming and J lost 1 base, with 2 bases between them. CDR3 nucleotides: TGCGCCAGCAGCGAGAACACCGGGGAGCTGTTTTTT. Translated: CASSENTGELFF.

There are a few counts of this clonotype. The rearrangement links TRBV7-8 to TRBJ2-7; D may be TRBD1 (6 bases). The CDR3 has 15 amino acids. Germline V lookup: CDR1 SGHVS, CDR2 FQNEAQ. Trimming cost V 1 base and J 2 bases, with 12 bases left between them. In nucleotides, the CDR3 is TGTGCCAGCAGCTTAGGCAGGGACATTACCTACGAGCAGTACGTC. This gives the protein CASSLGRDITYEQYV.

The chain combines TRBV6-5 with TRBJ2-1; TRBD1 matches 9 bases. The CDR3 consists of 15 residues. The germline CDR1 and CDR2 sequences are MNHEY and SVGAGI. With V trimmed by 4 bases and J by 6 bases, 7 bases remained unmatched. The CDR3 is CASSSGQGPPNEQFF. In DNA form, the CDR3 reads TGTGCCAGCAGTTCAGGACAGGGGCCCCCCAATGAGCAGTTCTTC.

This clonotype has just a few counts. The gene calls are TRBV7-3 and TRBJ2-7; 7 bases match TRBD1. The CDR3 totals 16 residues. Germline CDR1 reads SGHTA; CDR2 reads FQGTGA. The ends lost 2 bases at V and 2 bases at J; junction bases unmatched: 9. The CDR3 loop is CASSLPSLDRTYEQYV. CDR3 DNA: TGTGCCAGCAGCTTACCTTCTTTGGACAGGACCTACGAGCAGTACGTC.

This clonotype was found a few times. CDR3 DNA sequence: TGTGCCAGCAGTCGCCGGGACAGCCCTAATGAAAAACTGTTTTTT. Translation: CASSRRDSPNEKLFF. The J gene is TRBJ1-4, the V gene TRBV6-1; 7 positions agree with TRBD1. With V trimmed by 5 bases and J by 3 bases, 6 bases remained unmatched. This CDR3 spans 15 amino acids. Germline lookup yields CDR1 MNHNS and CDR2 SASEGT.

Remarks on this clonotype: One junction end does not reproduce the germline sequence, and a read error may be involved. The J gene is TRBJ2-5, the V gene TRBV10-3; 8 bases are shared with TRBD1. The CDR3 is 15 amino acids. Germline V gene sequence: CDR1 ENHRY, CDR2 SYGVKD. Here the CDR3 DNA reads TGTGCCATCAGTGAGTTCGGACAGGGTATGGAGATCCAGTACTTC. It codes for CAISEFGQGMEIQYF.

This rearrangement joins TRBV10-3 to TRBJ2-7; D is uncertain. The germline CDR1 and CDR2 sequences are ENHRY and SYGVKD. V was shortened by 8 bases and J by 2 bases, with 13 bases between the two germline ends. This CDR3 spans 13 amino acids. CDR3 protein: CAIADGNPYEQYV. As DNA, the CDR3 is TGTGCCATCGCGGACGGAAACCCCTACGAGCAGTACGTC.

The sample holds a few counts of this clonotype. The chain links TRBV7-2 to TRBJ2-1; TRBD1 aligns across 10 bases. V dropped 6 bases and J dropped 4; count of bases not matched to a gene: 9. Germline-derived CDR1 and CDR2 are SGHTA and FQGNSA. This CDR3 region has 16 residues. The CDR3 spells CASSSRQGARYNEQFF. The CDR3 DNA sequence: TGTGCCAGCAGTTCCAGACAGGGGGCGAGGTACAATGAGCAGTTCTTC.

This sequence joins TRBV12-3 or TRBV12-4 and TRBJ2-1; D unresolved. This CDR3 has 13 amino acids. V dropped 5 bases and J dropped 7 bases, with 12 bases sitting between them. The DNA for the CDR3 is TGTGCCAGCAGTCCCGATCCGTGGAATGAGCAGTTCTTC. Translated, it gives CASSPDPWNEQFF.

J is TRBJ2-5 and V is TRBV10-1; D is undetermined. The CDR3 sequence is 13 residues long. In germline, CDR1 is WNHNN, CDR2 SYGVQD (reference sequence). Trimming pared 1 base from V and 5 bases from J, leaving 8 bases between. CDR3 sequence (DNA): TGCGCCAGCAGTGAGTTGCCAGCGGAGACCCAGTACTTC. Translation: CASSELPAETQYF.

This chain links TRBV6-1 with TRBJ1-2; no firm D call. Germline V gives CDR1 MNHNS, CDR2 SASEGT. V was pared by 0 bases and J by 2 bases, with 4 bases between. CDR3 size: 13 residues. The CDR3 region has the DNA TGTGCCAGCAGTGAAGCACAAAACTATGGCTACACCTTC. Translation: CASSEAQNYGYTF.

This clonotype appeared a few times. The gene calls are TRBV10-3 and TRBJ2-1; 8 positions agree with TRBD2. The CDR3 is 14 amino acids. Germline V gene lookup returns CDR1 ENHRY and CDR2 SYGVKD. After removal of 1 base from V and 6 bases from J, the junction contained 2 bases not matched to a gene. This CDR3 reads CAISEFRGGNEQFF. As DNA, the CDR3 is TGTGCCATCAGTGAGTTCCGGGGGGGCAATGAGCAGTTCTTC.

This clonotype was counted only a few times. V is TRBV7-2 and J is TRBJ2-3; 9 nucleotides align to TRBD2. The V gene's germline CDR1 is SGHTA and CDR2 FQGNSA. The junction had 5 bases not matched to a gene; V was cut back by 0 bases and J by 4 bases. The CDR3 consists of 16 residues. CDR3 amino acids: CASSLASSGVSDTQYF. CDR3 bases: TGTGCCAGCAGCTTAGCGTCTAGCGGGGTCTCAGATACGCAGTATTTT.

The rearrangement joins TRBV12-3 or TRBV12-4 to TRBJ2-7; 7 nucleotides agree with TRBD1. This CDR3 contains 12 residues. V shed 6 bases, J shed 3 bases, and the junction held 2 bases outside the gene matches. The CDR3 protein is CASSGQDYEQYV. For the CDR3, the DNA is TGTGCCAGCAGCGGACAGGACTACGAGCAGTACGTC.

There are a few counts of this clonotype. The chain recombines TRBV5-1 with TRBJ2-2; perhaps D is TRBD1 or TRBD2 (6 bases each). Trimming pared 5 bases from V and 4 bases from J, leaving 21 bases between. The CDR3 covers 17 residues. Germline V lookup: CDR1 SGHRS, CDR2 YFSETQ. The CDR3 DNA follows: TGCGCCAGCAGACTTCCTAGCTCGGGGGCGACCACCGGGGAGCTGTTTTTT. It yields the protein CASRLPSSGATTGELFF.

The J gene is TRBJ2-7, the V gene TRBV12-3 or TRBV12-4; D is uncertain. This CDR3 spans 10 amino acids. V was shortened by 5 bases and J by 9 bases, with 8 bases between the two germline ends. The CDR3 loop reads CASSGARQYF. Here the CDR3 DNA reads TGTGCCAGCAGTGGAGCTAGGCAGTACTTC.

The chain joins TRBV12-3 or TRBV12-4 to TRBJ1-5; 11 positions agree with TRBD1. Trimming removed 6 bases from V and 0 bases from J; junction bases left unmatched: 4. This CDR3 is built from 16 residues. In nucleotides, the CDR3 is TGTGCCAGCAGCCGGGACAGGGGGGCTAGCAATCAGCCCCAGCATTTT. This encodes CASSRDRGASNQPQHF.

V is TRBV11-2 and J is TRBJ1-1, with TRBD1 identical over 7 bases. This CDR3 has 16 amino acids. Germline assignment: CDR1 SGHAT and CDR2 FQNNGV. J lost 0 bases, V lost 1 base, and 5 bases had no gene match. The CDR3 sequence is CASSLVGQVLNTEAFF. As DNA, the CDR3 is TGTGCCAGCAGCTTAGTCGGACAGGTGTTGAACACTGAAGCTTTCTTT.

In this sample, this clonotype turned up a few times. The chain carries TRBV7-6 and TRBJ1-3; 12 bases line up with TRBD1. The V segment lost 1 base and the J segment 6 bases; nucleotides outside the gene matches: 4. The CDR3 spans 16 residues. The germline V gene has CDR1 SGHVS and CDR2 FNYEAQ. The CDR3 loop is CASSLVGTGGLNTIYF. The DNA of the CDR3 is TGTGCCAGCAGCTTAGTTGGGACAGGGGGCTTAAACACCATATATTTT.